This T cell receptor beta chain was recovered during a study of Graves' ophthalmopathy and Graves' hyperthyroidism. This clonotype was counted between two and nine times. The antigen remains undetermined. Study-wide findings and caveats: Sensitivity reached around 67% and specificity approximately 72% when the model predicted ophthalmopathy progression. Most thyroid clonotypes with frequency above 0.001 were detected in blood too.

Amplified material comprised TCR beta CDR3 regions derived from RNA transcripts. HTBI primers primed a first-round RT-PCR, and a second-round multiplex PCR followed. TCRdb re-derived calls from the multiplex PCR reads in MiXCR, one entry per CDR3 protein. The data show around 590,000 distinct CDR3 sequences, 39% seen once. This TCR derives from an adult man with Graves' hyperthyroidism. The sample consisted of peripheral blood or thyroid tissue (not recorded which).

CDR3 in DNA: TGTGCCAGCAGTTTAAGTGTGGAGGGATCACCCCTCCACTTT. Amino acids: CASSLSVEGSPLHF. J is TRBJ1-6 and V is TRBV28; D ambiguous. The CDR3 extends over 14 amino acids. Germline assignment: CDR1 MDHEN and CDR2 SYDVKM. V lost 2 bases and J lost 10, with 12 bases in between. Full variable domain (outside the CDR3, taken from reference TRBV28 and TRBJ1-6): DVKVTQSSRYLVKRTGEKVFLECVQDMDHENMFWYRQDPGLGLRLIYFSYDVKMKEKGDIPEGYSVSREKKERFSLILESASTNQTSMYLCASSLSVEGSPLHFGNGTRLTVT.